This T cell receptor (beta chain) stems from a study of blood T cell repertoires in COVID-19. As for the study in general: COVID-19 samples from acute and convalescent phases originated in the United States, Italy and Spain. PBMCs, B-cell-depleted T cells, or T cells provided the cDNA or gDNA that made up the material.

About this clone: This same CDR3 is encoded by further DNA sequences in the sample.

Assay: immunoSEQ multiplex PCR; the TCRdb copy retains only in-frame clones and omits some. The data contain fewer than 200,000 clones, more than 65% of them singletons. The cohort comprised adults aged about 18 to 100 years residing in 20 to 30 US areas. This clonotype was obtained from a woman aged 35 to 49 with acute COVID-19. Source material: PBMCs or T cells enriched from blood (not recorded which).

CDR3 DNA: TGCGCCAGCAGCTTGGGGCTAGGTAATGAGCAGTTCTTC. Residues: CASSLGLGNEQFF. The rearrangement joins TRBV5-1 to TRBJ2-1; D uncertain. V was clipped by 0 bases and J by 7 bases, with 8 bases between them. CDR3 size: 13 residues. From germline, CDR1 is SGHRS and CDR2 YFSETQ.